Below, 20 T cell receptor beta chains from the same sample are listed, as sequenced in a study of T cells in Graves' hyperthyroidism and ophthalmopathy. Amplification of TCR beta CDR3 regions used RNA as the template. Researchers ran a first-round RT-PCR on the TCR CDR3 using the HTBI primer set. MiXCR, run by TCRdb on the multiplex PCR reads, gives a single entry per CDR3 protein. The profile covers 470,000 or so distinct CDR3 sequences, with under 25% appearing a single time and more than 20% taken by the ten largest. The sequencing input was blood. The source of these receptors is a man younger than 30 with Graves' hyperthyroidism.

Many counts were recorded for this clonotype. This sequence joins TRBV6-1 and TRBJ1-5; D unclear. Germline CDR1 is MNHNS and CDR2 is SASEGT. Trimming left V 6 bases short and J 5 bases short, with 14 bases between. This CDR3 is built from 14 residues. The CDR3 DNA reads TGTGCCAGCAGGAGAGGAAGGGTTGATCAGCCCCAGCATTTT. Protein: CASRRGRVDQPQHF.

V and J are TRBV6-1 and TRBJ1-1; TRBD1 matches 8 bases. CDR3 size: 14 residues. Trimming cost V 5 bases and J 4 bases; bases outside gene matches: 6. Germline V gene lookup returns CDR1 MNHNS and CDR2 SASEGT. CDR3 DNA sequence: TGTGCCAGCAGTAAGACAGGGGTAGGCACTGAAGCTTTCTTT. This gives the protein CASSKTGVGTEAFF.

This clonotype has at least ten counts. The V call is TRBV5-6, the J call TRBJ2-7, with a weak D call TRBD2 (5 bases). V was cut by 2 bases and J by 5 bases, with 11 bases left in between. This CDR3 spans 13 amino acids. Germline loops: CDR1 SGHDT, CDR2 YYEEEE. The CDR3 DNA reads TGTGCCAGCAGCTTCGGCCCCGGGGACGAGCAGTACTTC. This gives the protein CASSFGPGDEQYF.

In this sample, this clonotype turned up many times. The chain links TRBV7-8 to TRBJ1-2; D is ambiguous. Trimming removed 5 bases at V and 8 bases at J, with 12 bases between. CDR3 length: 12 residues. Germline-derived CDR1 and CDR2 are SGHVS and FQNEAQ. The CDR3 DNA is TGTGCCAGCAGCGCAATCCCCGGAGGCTACACCTTC. Amino acids: CASSAIPGGYTF.

This sequence joins TRBV11-2 and TRBJ2-4, with 9 bases that match TRBD2. The CDR3 totals 18 residues. V dropped 5 bases and J dropped 1; count of bases not matched to a gene: 12. Germline V gene data show CDR1 as SGHAT and CDR2 as FQNNGV. The CDR3 spells CASSPRGLAGWAKNIQYF. Here the CDR3 DNA reads TGTGCCAGCAGCCCTAGGGGACTAGCCGGGTGGGCCAAAAACATTCAGTACTTC. Full variable domain (missing parts from reference TRBV11-2 and TRBJ2-4): EAGVAQSPRYKIIEKRQSVAFWCNPISGHATLYWYQQILGQGPKLLIQFQNNGVVDDSQLPKDRFSAERLKGVDSTLKIQPAKLEDSAVYLCASSPRGLAGWAKNIQYFGAGTRLSVL.

This clonotype showed up many times. The rearrangement joins TRBV6-5 to TRBJ2-7; D tentatively fits TRBD1 or TRBD2 (5 bases each). V was clipped by 5 bases and J by 3 bases, with 14 bases between them. This CDR3 has 14 amino acids. The V gene's germline CDR1 is MNHEY and CDR2 SVGAGI. The CDR3 region is CASSRRDGYYEQYF. The CDR3 coding sequence is TGTGCCAGCAGTCGCCGGGACGGATACTACGAGCAGTACTTC.

DNA of the CDR3: TGTGCCAGCAGTGAAAGGGGAAATGGTCTTCAGCCCCAGCATTTT. Its translation is CASSERGNGLQPQHF. The genes are TRBV6-1 and TRBJ1-5, with D perhaps matching TRBD1 (5 bases). This CDR3 has 15 residues. V was clipped by 2 bases and J by 6 bases, with 14 bases between them. Germline-derived CDR1 and CDR2 are MNHNS and SASEGT.

This clonotype has at least ten counts. This sequence joins TRBV6-1 and TRBJ1-1, with D perhaps TRBD1 (5 bases). Trimming removed 7 bases at V and 1 base at J, with 10 bases between. The CDR3 is 13 residues long. Germline CDR1 MNHNS, CDR2 SASEGT. The CDR3: CASIGTQNTEAFF. As DNA, the CDR3 is TGTGCCAGCATTGGGACCCAGAACACTGAAGCTTTCTTT.

This clonotype occurred a few times. This may be a read error, as it is one base from a much larger clone. The chain has TRBV28 and TRBJ1-2; 9 nucleotides line up with TRBD1. V gave up 2 bases and J gave up 3 bases; unmatched junction bases: 4. The germline V gene encodes CDR1 MDHEN and CDR2 SYDVKM. The CDR3 spans 15 residues. CDR3 in amino acids: CASSLMGTGYYGYTF. CDR3 DNA sequence: TGTGCCAGCAGTTTAATGGGGACAGGGTACTATGGCTACACCTTC.

This clonotype showed up many times. This chain uses TRBV28 with TRBJ1-1, with D uncertain. CDR1 and CDR2 (germline): MDHEN, SYDVKM. The CDR3 runs 13 residues. Trimming pared 1 base from V and 6 bases from J, leaving 9 bases between. In DNA, the CDR3 is TGTGCCAGCAGTTTATTTCGGGCGGCTGAAGCTTTCTTT. Protein sequence: CASSLFRAAEAFF.

This clonotype was detected many times. V gene TRBV29-1 combines with J gene TRBJ1-2, with 9 bases aligning to TRBD1. Germline values: CDR1 SQVTM, CDR2 ANQGSEA. With V trimmed by 1 base and J by 6 bases, 0 bases remained unmatched. The CDR3 covers 12 residues. The CDR3 nucleotides read TGCAGCGTTGAAGGACAGGGGGATGGCTACACCTTC. Protein: CSVEGQGDGYTF.

This clonotype was observed a few times. This chain joins TRBV6-1 and TRBJ1-2; 7 bases are a match to TRBD1. With 5 bases clipped from V and 6 bases from J, the junction kept 15 bases outside the gene matches. Germline CDR1 is MNHNS and CDR2 is SASEGT. The CDR3 contains 16 residues. DNA for the CDR3: TGTGCCAGCAGTCCACGAATCAGGGGGGTAGGTGATGGCTACACCTTC. Protein sequence: CASSPRIRGVGDGYTF.

There are a few counts of this clonotype. The rearrangement joins TRBV28 to TRBJ2-7; D is unclear. Looked up from germline, CDR1 is MDHEN and CDR2 is SYDVKM. Trimming cost V 3 bases and J 0 bases, with 12 bases left between them. The CDR3 sequence is 15 residues long. The CDR3 loop is CASSFARAFSYEQYF. The CDR3 DNA reads as TGTGCCAGCAGTTTCGCGCGCGCCTTCTCCTACGAGCAGTACTTC. Complete variable domain (other parts from reference TRBV28 and TRBJ2-7): DVKVTQSSRYLVKRTGEKVFLECVQDMDHENMFWYRQDPGLGLRLIYFSYDVKMKEKGDIPEGYSVSREKKERFSLILESASTNQTSMYLCASSFARAFSYEQYFGPGTRLTVT.

The J gene is TRBJ2-5, the V gene TRBV20-1; 7 bases fit TRBD1. Germline assignment: CDR1 DFQATT and CDR2 SNEGSKA (reference sequence). With V trimmed by 1 base and J by 1 base, 3 bases remained unmatched. CDR3 length: 14 amino acids. The CDR3 protein is CSARVPGGQETQYF. The CDR3 DNA follows: TGCAGTGCTAGAGTCCCAGGGGGCCAAGAGACCCAGTACTTC.

This clonotype was counted at least ten times. The genes are TRBV2 and TRBJ1-2; 7 nucleotides align to TRBD1. J was trimmed by 6 bases and V by 6 bases; bases with no gene match: 13. Germline V CDR1 and CDR2: SNHLY, FYNNEI. The CDR3 spans 15 residues. The CDR3 spells CASRLLPSGGDGYTF. The CDR3 nucleotides are TGTGCCAGCAGGCTACTCCCCTCAGGGGGAGATGGCTACACCTTC.

This clonotype was counted ten times or more. The V call is TRBV3-1, the J call TRBJ1-2; D remains unclear. Trimming removed 4 bases at V and 3 bases at J, with 15 bases between. The CDR3 totals 15 residues. Germline V CDR1 and CDR2: LGHDT, YNNKEL (reference sequence). CDR3 loop: CASSPTGGVDYGYTF. As DNA, the CDR3 is TGTGCCAGCAGCCCCACCGGAGGAGTTGACTATGGCTACACCTTC.

This rearrangement joins TRBV27 to TRBJ2-2, with TRBD1 identical over 9 bases. J lost 5 bases, V lost 10 bases, and 5 bases had no gene match. The CDR3 spans 13 residues. Germline assignment: CDR1 MNHEY and CDR2 SMNVEV (reference sequence). CDR3 in amino acids: CATTTGGTGELFF. The DNA for the CDR3 is TGTGCCACCACGACAGGGGGGACCGGGGAGCTGTTTTTT.

The V gene is TRBV4-1, the J gene TRBJ2-5; D is tentatively TRBD1 or TRBD2 (6 bases each). This CDR3 comprises 17 residues. CDR1 is MGHRA and CDR2 is YSYEKL in the germline V gene. V was cut by 4 bases and J by 1 base, with 19 bases left in between. CDR3 region: CASSPGVGGSFQETQYF. The CDR3 coding sequence is TGCGCCAGCAGCCCGGGAGTTGGGGGCAGCTTCCAAGAGACCCAGTACTTC.

The chain joins TRBV9 to TRBJ2-5; 10 bases line up with TRBD1. This CDR3 spans 17 amino acids. CDR1 is SGDLS and CDR2 is YYNGEE in the germline V gene. Trimming at V came to 4 bases and at J to 1 base, leaving 10 bases not matched to a gene. As DNA, the CDR3 is TGTGCCAGCAGCAAGTCCGGGACAGGGGATTTCCAAGAGACCCAGTACTTC. Protein: CASSKSGTGDFQETQYF.

This clonotype appeared a single time. The chain links TRBV5-1 to TRBJ2-7, with unresolved D. Trimming took 1 base from V and 6 from J, leaving 11 bases between them. This CDR3 has 13 residues. Per germline, CDR1 SGHRS and CDR2 YFSETQ. Here the CDR3 reads CASSLKRDSEQYF. The DNA of the CDR3 is TGCGCCAGCAGCTTGAAAAGGGATTCCGAGCAGTACTTC.